This T cell receptor (beta chain) was observed in a study of blood T cells in healthy people across ages (dated by TCRdb to between 2014 and 2017). About the study as a whole: In model experiments, template switching captured roughly one uniquely barcoded TCR beta cDNA molecule for every two T cells. Age-related changes in TCR beta repertoire diversity were measured in the study by deep sequencing normalized with unique cDNA molecular identifiers. Four age groups were formed from the donors: young (average approximately 15 years), middle-aged (approximately 42), aged (around 62) and long-lived (more than 75). To avoid experimental bias, donors of different ages were distributed randomly across sequencing lanes. Using the same blood draw, the study looked at two additional independent replicas of 1 million unique cDNA reads for two donors, one aged 18 to 30 and the other aged 80 or older. The paper as a whole reports these results and caveats: Compared with the aged group, the long-lived group had more naive CD4+ T cells, fewer expanded clones and increased TCR diversity, a pattern suggesting age selection. Because donor CMV infection status was unknown, age-related changes in expanded clonotypes were potentially confounded. Observed TCR beta diversity correlated strongly with the percentage of naive T cells measured by flow cytometry. Bulk unsorted PBMC profiling prevented conclusive comparison of naive and antigen-experienced compartments. Estimates of total diversity based on one million sequenced T cells were regarded as lower bounds and as underestimates. Observed TCR beta diversity per million T cells fell roughly linearly with age, and a significant reduction was already apparent by age around 44.

The library was made by 5' RACE. Sequencing used an Illumina HiSeq 2500. A second roughly 6 to 12 cycle PCR used a sample-barcoded 5' primer and a J-beta primer mix. A template-switch 5' adaptor carrying 12 random nucleotides introduced a unique molecular identifier onto each TCR beta cDNA molecule. At least 2.5 million CDR3-containing paired-end reads were obtained from each sample. All of the RNA was converted into first-strand cDNA using the Mint cDNA synthesis kit, with a TRBC-specific oligonucleotide serving as the primer. After uracil-DNA glycosylase treatment, a first 18-cycle PCR used universal primers M1SS and BC2_uni_R on all cDNA. Processing in the source paper ran as follows. For normalization, 1 million high-quality reads were randomly selected from each sample, with every read carrying a distinct molecular identifier. Reads with shared molecular identifiers were discarded instead of being binned into consensus sequences. MiTCR, run with a Q25 quality threshold and the strictest error-elimination algorithm, handled CDR3 identification, clonotype clustering and error correction. A nonparametric unseen species model with Euler transformation was used to estimate lower-bound total TCR beta diversity. TCRdb itself trimmed the public reads at Q25 with fastp, ran MiXCR and retained productive beta chains. When rows share a CDR3 protein, they turn into one entry using the most common DNA and genes. TCRdb assigned the V and J calls; the authors' analysis was not used. This sample is represented by some 710,000 distinct CDR3 sequences; 46% of them were singletons. The ten most abundant clones make up 18% of the sample.

The CDR3 covers 10 residues, taking in both the cysteine and the phenylalanine. The CDR3 DNA has 30 bases and is translated from base 1. Per the germline V gene (reference sequence), DFQATT is the CDR1 and SNEGSKA is the CDR2. This clonotype showed up just a few times. Its binding antigen is unknown. No quality values exist for individual bases; no much larger clone is one base distant. Donors were about 36 systemically healthy Caucasian individuals from Russia aged about 6 to 100 years. Approximately 9.7 milliliters of peripheral blood were drawn from each donor into EDTA-treated Vacutainer tubes. PBMCs were isolated by Ficoll-Paque density-gradient centrifugation, with at least 7 million obtained per sample. Total RNA, at least 5.5 micrograms per sample, was extracted from PBMCs with Trizol reagent. The percentages of naive CD45RAhigh/CD27high T cells were determined by flow cytometry on a PBMC aliquot from every donor.

The V gene is TRBV20-1 and the J gene is TRBJ2-3; the junction holds 7 bases that match TRBD2. Sample: blood. The source is an elderly man in good health. The bases are TGCACAATGGGGGGGGATACGCAGTATTTT. Translated, it reads CTMGGDTQYF.